The 30 T cell receptor beta chains in this list originate from one sample, sequenced in a study of cytomegalovirus exposure and HLA in healthy donors. The protocol was immunoSEQ multiplex PCR, while the TCRdb copy is restricted to in-frame clones and leaves out a portion. The data hold about 200,000 clones, with around four fifths observed a single time. Sequenced input: PBMCs. These TCRs come from a woman aged 18 to 35 in good health and CMV-seronegative.

This clone is a singleton in its sample. The V and J genes are TRBV18 and TRBJ2-1; 8 nucleotides match TRBD1. Germline loops: CDR1 KGHSH, CDR2 LQKENI. The V gene end was trimmed by 9 bases and the J gene end by 1 base; junction bases not matched to a gene: 8. This CDR3 spans 15 amino acids. DNA for the CDR3: TGTGCCAGGACTTCGGACAGGGTGTCCTACAATGAGCAGTTCTTC. Translated: CARTSDRVSYNEQFF.

This clone was picked up a small number of times. The J gene is TRBJ2-3, the V gene TRBV5-8; 10 nucleotides align to TRBD2. The germline V gene encodes CDR1 SGHTS and CDR2 YDEGEE. The CDR3 loop spans 15 amino acids. V lost 1 base to trimming and J lost 2 bases; unmatched junction nucleotides: 1. The CDR3 nucleotides read TGTGCCAGCAGCTTGCTAGCGGGAGACACAGATACGCAGTATTTT. Translation: CASSLLAGDTDTQYF.

This rearrangement joins TRBV19 to TRBJ1-5, with D perhaps matching TRBD1 (5 bases). The V end was cut by 6 bases, the J end by 6 bases, with 21 bases between. Germline lookup yields CDR1 LNHDA and CDR2 SQIVND (reference sequence). This CDR3 has 16 amino acids. The CDR3 DNA sequence: TGTGCCAGTAGCGTCCTGCAGGGTGGAGCGGGTCAGCCCCAGCATTTT. Its protein is CASSVLQGGAGQPQHF.

CDR3 in DNA: TGCGCCAGCAGCCCCCTAGCCCTAGCGGGGAACACCGGGGAGCTGTTTTTT. Amino acid sequence: CASSPLALAGNTGELFF. V gene TRBV4-1 combines with J gene TRBJ2-2; 8 nucleotides line up with TRBD2. The V segment lost 4 bases and the J segment 1 base; nucleotides outside the gene matches: 8. CDR1 and CDR2 from the germline V gene are MGHRA and YSYEKL. The CDR3 loop spans 17 amino acids.

The V and J genes are TRBV29-1 and TRBJ2-3; no clear D. Trimming cost V 6 bases and J 1 base, with 17 bases left between them. Germline V gives CDR1 SQVTM, CDR2 ANQGSEA. The CDR3 covers 15 residues. CDR3: CSVVLGSQGTDTQYF. As DNA, the CDR3 is TGCAGCGTCGTCCTAGGCTCCCAGGGCACAGATACGCAGTATTTT.

CDR3 coding DNA: TGCAGCGTTGGGGGACGCTTCTCTTCGGATGGCTACACCTTC. Translating gives CSVGGRFSSDGYTF. The chain joins TRBV29-1 to TRBJ1-2; possibly TRBD1 for D (5 bases). CDR3 length: 14 amino acids. Germline-derived CDR1 and CDR2 are SQVTM and ANQGSEA. With 4 bases removed from V and 6 bases from J, the gap between germline ends came to 18 bases.

The chain couples TRBV30 to TRBJ2-1; D uncertain. The CDR3 is 13 residues long. V was shortened by 3 bases and J by 6 bases, with 12 bases between the two germline ends. Germline CDR1 GTSNPN, CDR2 SVGIG (reference sequence). The chain's CDR3 is CAWRVGPFNEQFF. The CDR3 bases are TGTGCCTGGAGGGTCGGACCCTTCAATGAGCAGTTCTTC.

The chain joins TRBV5-8 to TRBJ1-1; D call uncertain. CDR1 SGHTS and CDR2 YDEGEE come from the germline V gene. Trimming took 4 bases from V and 11 from J, leaving 12 bases between them. CDR3 length: 11 residues. Here the CDR3 reads CASSLSLPAFF. The CDR3 bases are TGTGCCAGCAGCCTCTCACTGCCGGCTTTCTTT.

CDR3 coding DNA: TGTGCCAGCAGCCCGCTGGCTAACTATGGCTACACCTTC. Encoded protein: CASSPLANYGYTF. This sequence joins TRBV7-6 and TRBJ1-2; D is unclear. V was trimmed by 5 bases and J by 0 bases, leaving 7 bases between them. Germline CDR1 SGHVS, CDR2 FNYEAQ. The CDR3 totals 13 residues.

The V gene is TRBV30, the J gene TRBJ2-7; D may be TRBD2 (6 bases). V lost 0 bases and J lost 3, with 12 bases in between. The CDR3 extends over 14 amino acids. The V gene's germline CDR1 is GTSNPN and CDR2 SVGIG (reference sequence). CDR3 DNA sequence: TGTGCCTGGAGTGTACAAGGACTACACTACGAGCAGTACTTC. Encoded protein: CAWSVQGLHYEQYF.

The V gene is TRBV30, the J gene TRBJ1-6; D call uncertain. Germline CDR1 is GTSNPN and CDR2 is SVGIG (reference sequence). The CDR3 is made up of 13 amino acids. V was trimmed by 8 bases and J by 2 bases, leaving 10 bases between them. CDR3 nucleotide sequence: TGTGCCGGACGCCGCCCCTATAATTCACCCCTCCACTTT. Translated: CAGRRPYNSPLHF.

The chain combines TRBV27 with TRBJ1-4; the D is unclear. This CDR3 region has 12 residues. V was cut by 6 bases and J by 8 bases, with 10 bases left in between. Germline lookup yields CDR1 MNHEY and CDR2 SMNVEV (reference sequence). The CDR3 DNA sequence: TGTGCCAGCAGCCGCCCGGGGGAAAAACTGTTTTTT. This gives the protein CASSRPGEKLFF.

The V gene is TRBV15, the J gene TRBJ1-5; D is unresolved. V was pared by 5 bases and J by 1 base, with 18 bases between. Per germline, CDR1 LNHNV and CDR2 YYDKDF (reference sequence). There are 17 residues in the CDR3. CDR3 bases: TGTGCCACCAGCGACGGACGGAGTCCCACGAGCAATCAGCCCCAGCATTTT. Translation: CATSDGRSPTSNQPQHF.

The chain combines TRBV11-2 with TRBJ2-7; a possible D gene is TRBD1 (6 bases). CDR1 and CDR2 from the germline V gene are SGHAT and FQNNGV. The CDR3 contains 17 residues. Trimming removed 3 bases from V and 5 bases from J, with 23 bases in between. The CDR3 here is CASSFRWGQTGVHEQYF. The CDR3 region has the DNA TGTGCCAGCAGCTTTAGGTGGGGGCAGACCGGGGTCCACGAGCAGTACTTC.

This sequence joins TRBV14 and TRBJ2-5; the D is unclear. The germline CDR1 and CDR2 sequences are SGHDN and FVKESK. The CDR3 covers 16 residues. V lost 1 base and J 5 bases, leaving 17 bases between the germline ends. The CDR3 here is CASSQAGVEQWETQYF. The CDR3 coding sequence is TGTGCCAGCAGCCAAGCCGGTGTGGAACAGTGGGAGACCCAGTACTTC. Full variable domain (remainder filled in from reference TRBV14 and TRBJ2-5): EAGVTQFPSHSVIEKGQTVTLRCDPISGHDNLYWYRRVMGKEIKFLLHFVKESKQDESGMPNNRFLAERTGGTYSTLKVQPAELEDSGVYFCASSQAGVEQWETQYFGPGTRLLVL.

The rearrangement joins TRBV6-4 to TRBJ1-5, with unresolved D. CDR1 is MRHNA, CDR2 SNTAGT, per germline. V was trimmed by 3 bases and J by 9 bases, leaving 15 bases between them. The CDR3 is made up of 14 amino acids. This CDR3 reads CASSEVQRSRPQHF. Here the CDR3 DNA reads TGTGCCAGCAGTGAGGTCCAGCGCTCGCGGCCCCAGCATTTT.

J is TRBJ2-6 and V is TRBV6-4; a weak D match, TRBD1 (6 bases). CDR1 is MRHNA, CDR2 SNTAGT, per germline. The length of the CDR3 is 15 residues. Deletions cut 3 bases from V and 3 bases from J, with 9 bases between. The CDR3 bases are TGTGCCAGCAGTGAGAGACAGGATGGGGCCAACGTCCTGACTTTC. Amino acid sequence: CASSERQDGANVLTF.

V and J are TRBV5-1 and TRBJ2-2; possibly TRBD1 or TRBD2 for D (6 bases each). The V gene's germline CDR1 is SGHRS and CDR2 YFSETQ. The CDR3 runs to 14 residues. Trimming shortened V by 7 bases and J by 0 bases, and 10 bases separated the two germline ends. CDR3 amino acids: CASGGPANTGELFF. The CDR3 DNA sequence: TGCGCCAGCGGGGGGCCAGCGAACACCGGGGAGCTGTTTTTT.

The J gene is TRBJ1-1, the V gene TRBV7-2; D unresolved. The CDR3 covers 14 residues. Germline lookup yields CDR1 SGHTA and CDR2 FQGNSA. V was pared by 0 bases and J by 4 bases, with 9 bases between. CDR3 residues: CASSLALVSTEAFF. Written as DNA, the CDR3 is TGTGCCAGCAGCTTAGCGCTGGTTAGCACTGAAGCTTTCTTT.

V usage is TRBV6-5 and J usage is TRBJ2-7; D possibly corresponds to TRBD2 (6 bases). Trimming removed 0 bases at V and 5 bases at J, with 11 bases between. The germline V gene has CDR1 MNHEY and CDR2 SVGAGI. The CDR3 totals 14 residues. This CDR3 reads CASSYSAGLNEQYF. CDR3 nucleotide sequence: TGTGCCAGCAGTTACTCGGCGGGGCTCAACGAGCAGTACTTC.

The chain employs TRBV6-6 and TRBJ1-1; D is possibly TRBD1 (5 bases). V lost 6 bases, J lost 1 base, and 9 bases lay in between. From germline, CDR1 is MNHNY and CDR2 SVGAGI (reference sequence). The CDR3 is made up of 13 amino acids. As DNA, the CDR3 is TGTGCCAGCAGCAGGGTTTCGAACACTGAAGCTTTCTTT. Translating it yields CASSRVSNTEAFF.

This clone occurred many times. The chain couples TRBV4-2 to TRBJ2-7; TRBD2 agrees at 10 bases. This CDR3 is built from 15 residues. The germline CDR1 and CDR2 sequences are LGHNA and YNFKEQ. V shed 0 bases, J shed 4 bases, and the junction held 3 bases outside the gene matches. The CDR3 coding sequence is TGTGCCAGCAGCCAAGATGAGACTAGCGGGTACGAGCAGTACTTC. This encodes CASSQDETSGYEQYF.

The genes are TRBV5-1 and TRBJ1-2, with D uncertain. The V end was cut by 0 bases, the J end by 2 bases, with 8 bases between. CDR1 SGHRS and CDR2 YFSETQ come from the germline V gene. The CDR3 runs 14 residues. This CDR3 is CASSLEAGNYGYTF. The CDR3 DNA reads as TGCGCCAGCAGCTTGGAAGCGGGCAACTATGGCTACACCTTC.

V is TRBV13 and J is TRBJ2-3, with 12 bases lining up with TRBD2. With 5 bases clipped from V and 3 bases from J, the junction kept 9 bases outside the gene matches. Germline CDR1 reads PRHDT; CDR2 reads FYEKMQ (reference sequence). The CDR3 runs to 17 residues. As DNA, the CDR3 is TGTGCCAGCAGCCTTAGATCTGGGACTAGCGGGACAGATACGCAGTATTTT. Translation: CASSLRSGTSGTDTQYF. The full variable domain, in which reference TRBV13 and TRBJ2-3 provide the parts outside the CDR3, is AAGVIQSPRHLIKEKRETATLKCYPIPRHDTVYWYQQGPGQDPQFLISFYEKMQSDKGSIPDRFSAQQFSDYHSELNMSSLELGDSALYFCASSLRSGTSGTDTQYFGPGTRLTVL.

V usage is TRBV9 and J usage is TRBJ2-6; no clear D. The CDR3 consists of 15 residues. Germline lookup yields CDR1 SGDLS and CDR2 YYNGEE. V gave up 1 base and J gave up 0 bases, with 5 bases separating them. The DNA of the CDR3 is TGTGCCAGCAGCGTATGGGGCTCTGGGGCCAACGTCCTGACTTTC. As protein: CASSVWGSGANVLTF.

The chain combines TRBV29-1 with TRBJ2-1; 13 positions agree with TRBD2. This CDR3 region has 17 residues. V was clipped by 6 bases and J by 0 bases; unmatched bases: 8. The germline gives CDR1 SQVTM, CDR2 ANQGSEA. The CDR3 coding sequence is TGCAGCGTCGGCGGGACTAGCGGGACCTTCTCCTACAATGAGCAGTTCTTC. Translating it yields CSVGGTSGTFSYNEQFF.

This clone was observed a single time. This chain uses TRBV6-5 with TRBJ1-1; D might be TRBD1 (5 bases). The germline V and J ends were trimmed by 0 bases and 4 bases, with 15 bases remaining between them. The V gene's germline CDR1 is MNHEY and CDR2 SVGAGI. The CDR3 contains 16 residues. CDR3 sequence (DNA): TGTGCCAGCAGTTACTCGAGGGACGGGACGGGCACTGAAGCTTTCTTT. This sequence encodes CASSYSRDGTGTEAFF.

V usage is TRBV7-2 and J usage is TRBJ1-5, with D possibly being TRBD1 (5 bases). Germline V gives CDR1 SGHTA, CDR2 FQGNSA. CDR3 length equals 16 residues. Trimming took off 1 base at V and 1 base at J, with 11 bases between the two ends. The CDR3 nucleotides are TGTGCCAGCAGCTTAGAGGGGATGAAAAGCAATCAGCCCCAGCATTTT. Its translation: CASSLEGMKSNQPQHF.

This rearrangement joins TRBV5-1 to TRBJ2-2; tentative D call: TRBD2 (6 bases). The ends were cut back, 5 bases at V and 4 bases at J, with 12 bases in the middle. There are 14 residues in the CDR3. Germline CDR1 is SGHRS and CDR2 is YFSETQ. The CDR3 DNA follows: TGCGCCAGCAGAGACGCCGGGGGCACCGGGGAGCTGTTTTTT. Its translation: CASRDAGGTGELFF.

The J gene is TRBJ1-2, the V gene TRBV28; tentative D call: TRBD1 (6 bases). The CDR3 covers 17 residues. Germline V gene lookup returns CDR1 MDHEN and CDR2 SYDVKM. Trimming removed 10 bases at V and 0 bases at J, with 24 bases between. The DNA of the CDR3 is TGTGCCACCCTTCAAGGGGGGGAAGTCAAGTCTAACTATGGCTACACCTTC. This gives the protein CATLQGGEVKSNYGYTF.